These 7 T cell receptor beta chains came from one sample sequenced in a study of early T cells in non-severe SARS-CoV-2 infection. One entry per CDR3 protein, called by TCRdb with MiXCR from the 5' RACE reads. The sample contains 80,000 or so distinct CDR3 sequences, about an eighth of which appear only once. Sequencing used whole blood. Receptor source: an adult who was a healthcare worker with PCR-confirmed SARS-CoV-2 infection or an uninfected control (not recorded which).

The table lists this clonotype with a few counts. The genes are TRBV2 and TRBJ1-1; a possible D gene is TRBD1 (6 bases). CDR1 and CDR2 (germline): SNHLY, FYNNEI. The CDR3 extends over 15 amino acids. Trimming shortened V by 4 bases and J by 4 bases, and 16 bases separated the two germline ends. The CDR3 region has the DNA TGTGCCAGCAGTGGCTGGGGGGGCTTAGGCACTGAAGCTTTCTTT. Its translation is CASSGWGGLGTEAFF.

There are a few counts of this clonotype. CDR3 sequence reads: CASSLDAHEQFF. In nucleotides, the CDR3 is TGTGCCAGCAGCCTAGACGCCCATGAGCAGTTCTTC. The V call is TRBV7-2, the J call TRBJ2-1; unclear D gene. The germline gives CDR1 SGHTA, CDR2 FQGNSA. V was cut by 5 bases and J by 8 bases, with 10 bases left in between. This CDR3 has 12 residues.

V and J are TRBV20-1 and TRBJ1-1, with D tentatively TRBD1 (5 bases). The CDR3 runs to 12 residues. Germline V lookup: CDR1 DFQATT, CDR2 SNEGSKA (reference sequence). Trimming shortened V by 3 bases and J by 1 base, and 6 bases separated the two germline ends. CDR3 residues: CSARGGNTEAFF. The CDR3 nucleotides read TGCAGTGCTAGGGGGGGGAACACTGAAGCTTTCTTT.

Many counts were recorded for this clonotype. In DNA, the CDR3 is TGTGCCAGCAGCGCTTCCTACAATGAGCAGTTCTTC. Amino acids: CASSASYNEQFF. The chain employs TRBV7-2 and TRBJ2-1; unclear D gene. V was shortened by 5 bases and J by 1 base, with 3 bases between the two germline ends. Germline lookup yields CDR1 SGHTA and CDR2 FQGNSA. The CDR3 is 12 residues long.

This chain connects TRBV20-1 to TRBJ2-7, with 8 bases identical to TRBD2. Germline CDR1 is DFQATT and CDR2 is SNEGSKA (reference sequence). Unmatched junction bases numbered 5, after V lost 0 bases and J lost 1 base. CDR3 length equals 15 residues. The CDR3 DNA sequence: TGCAGTGCTAGAGATGCTAGCGGGCCTTCCTACGAGCAGTACTTC. This translates into CSARDASGPSYEQYF.

This clonotype was seen a handful of times. The rearrangement joins TRBV28 to TRBJ2-1, with no clear D. With 4 bases removed from V and 7 bases from J, the gap between germline ends came to 11 bases. The CDR3 length is 13 residues. Germline V gives CDR1 MDHEN, CDR2 SYDVKM. The CDR3 nucleotides are TGTGCCAGCAGTTCCTTTGTGGCGAATGAGCAGTTCTTC. Amino acid sequence: CASSSFVANEQFF.

This clonotype was observed at least ten times. The chain joins TRBV7-2 to TRBJ2-7, with D possibly matching TRBD1 (6 bases). The CDR3 contains 14 residues. V dropped 5 bases and J dropped 5 bases, with 16 bases sitting between them. Germline V gene sequence: CDR1 SGHTA, CDR2 FQGNSA. CDR3 coding DNA: TGTGCCAGCAGCAAACAGGGCACCCGGGACGAGCAGTACTTC. This encodes CASSKQGTRDEQYF.